Here is one TCR beta chain with its context. Antigen specificity is unknown. These data belong to a study of OX40 agonist ivuxolimab in advanced cancers. Assay: immunoSEQ multiplex PCR; the TCRdb copy retains only in-frame clones and omits some. Of more than 65,000 clones detected, approximately 81% appear once; the ten largest clones hold 5% to 6.5%. Per germline, CDR1 LGHNA and CDR2 YSLEER. Trimming took 0 bases from V and 7 from J, leaving 21 bases between them. CDR3 length: 18 residues. The study's findings and limits: CD8+ T cells averaged more expanded clones than CD4+. CD4+ and CD8+ T cells in blood underwent clonal expansion by week 6 at 0.1 to 3.0 mg/kg. Clonal expansion among partial responders at 0.1-3.0 mg/kg ranked near the lowest.

Systemic immunosuppression or a history of autoimmune disease excluded patients. The sequenced sample was CD4+ or CD8+ T cells sorted from blood, obtained in a trial of the OX40 agonist ivuxolimab. The clonotype comes from an adult with an advanced solid tumor such as melanoma, head and neck, liver or kidney cancer. The rearrangement links TRBV4-3 to TRBJ1-4, with D uncertain. The CDR3 sequence is CASSQDPWKATVGEKLFF. In nucleotides, the CDR3 is TGCGCCAGCAGCCAAGATCCGTGGAAGGCGACCGTGGGTGAAAAACTGTTTTTT.